The 2 T cell receptor beta chains reported below all come from one sample, sequenced in a study of regulatory T cells in long-lasting Graves disease. Documented time point: newly diagnosed GD, antithyroid drugs for less than 3 months. After RNA was extracted from PBMCs, the TCR library was made from it. The TCR beta library used iRepertoire HTBI primers with Arm-PCR amplification of CDR3. TCRdb reanalysed the multiplex PCR reads using MiXCR and keeps one entry per CDR3 protein. Of about 320,000 distinct CDR3 sequences in the sample, about 20% are singletons; the top ten hold less than 45%. Specimen: peripheral blood mononuclear cells (PBMCs), collected at new diagnosis, from a patient treated with antithyroid drugs. These receptors originate from a female donor with Graves disease.

A few counts support this clonotype. The genes are TRBV18 and TRBJ2-3; D call uncertain. The CDR3 totals 15 residues. Trimming removed 6 bases at V and 3 bases at J, with 16 bases between. In germline, CDR1 is KGHSH, CDR2 LQKENI. This CDR3 is CASSPLSAGTDTQYF. In DNA, the CDR3 is TGTGCCAGCTCCCCCTTAAGCGCCGGGACAGATACGCAGTATTTT.

At least ten counts were recorded for this clonotype. The genes are TRBV6-1 and TRBJ1-2, with TRBD1 identical over 7 bases. Germline CDR1 is MNHNS and CDR2 is SASEGT. The CDR3 has 18 residues. The V gene end was trimmed by 4 bases and the J gene end by 5 bases; junction bases not matched to a gene: 19. CDR3 DNA sequence: TGTGCCAGCAGTGGAACCGAAGTGACAGGGAGATTCCTATATGGCTACACCTTC. This codes for CASSGTEVTGRFLYGYTF.